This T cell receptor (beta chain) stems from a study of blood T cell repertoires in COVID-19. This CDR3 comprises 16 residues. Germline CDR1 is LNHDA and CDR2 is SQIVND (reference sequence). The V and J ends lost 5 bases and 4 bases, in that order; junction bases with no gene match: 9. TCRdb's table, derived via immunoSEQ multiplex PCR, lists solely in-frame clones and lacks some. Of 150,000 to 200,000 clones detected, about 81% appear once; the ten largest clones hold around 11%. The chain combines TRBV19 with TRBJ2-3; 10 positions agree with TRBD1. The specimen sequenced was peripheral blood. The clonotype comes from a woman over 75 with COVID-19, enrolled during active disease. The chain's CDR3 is CASSPERDRGADTQYF. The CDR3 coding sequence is TGTGCCAGTAGTCCTGAGAGGGACAGGGGCGCAGATACGCAGTATTTT.